Here is one TCR beta chain with its context. There is no known antigen for this receptor. Base qualities are not provided; no much larger clone lies one nucleotide away. The TCR beta CDR3 regions were amplified from RNA transcripts. The first round of RT-PCR for the TCR CDR3 was performed with the HTBI primer set and the Qiagen OneStep RT-PCR kit. The libraries were constructed in a second round of multiplex PCR and then size-selected and purified. Paired-end sequencing of the libraries was performed with 100 bp reads on an Illumina HiSeq2000. Per the source publication's procedure: SOAPnuke was used to process the raw data, removing reads that contained adapters or uncalled bases, had a mean Phred below 15, or lacked an exact match to the constant primer or identifier. COPE v1.2.5 was used to merge the high-quality paired reads, and each unique nucleotide sequence was defined as a clonotype. MiTCR v1.1 was used to align the clonotypes against IMGT TRBV, TRBD and TRBJ reference segments. The analysis included only V-J combinations with a frequency above 0.0001, which together covered 98% to 99.2% of the repertoires. The TCS score was defined as the ratio of F50 (clonal expansion) to E x V (chaos), calculated using BLOSUM62-based TCRdist between CDR3 peptides within each V-J. Welch's t-statistics and random forest reduced fewer than 600 V-J features to roughly 13, which were used in a naive Bayes classifier (R e1071). The public reads were reprocessed in TCRdb via fastp at Q25 and MiXCR, keeping in-frame beta chains. Every distinct CDR3 protein forms one entry, paired with its most common genes and DNA. TCRdb, not the original authors, processed these V and J calls. This sample has over 250,000 distinct CDR3 sequences in its table, and 20% to 30% of those were observed once. The top ten constitute 20% to 30% of the sample.

This sample is part of a study of T cells in Graves' hyperthyroidism and ophthalmopathy (dated by TCRdb to between 2018 and 2021). Some background on the complete study: Peripheral blood was collected at initial diagnosis, before any treatment. TCR Vbeta CDR3 sequencing of 130 to 150 peripheral blood samples (43 ophthalmopathy, about 74 hyperthyroidism and about 17 progressor patients) is reported in the paper. After blood sampling, hyperthyroidism patients were treated with methimazole at a starting dose of 30 mg daily, and ophthalmopathy patients were treated with high-dose intravenous methylprednisolone. Thyroid tissue and blood T-cell repertoires from roughly six Graves' hyperthyroidism patients were also compared in the study. A discovery cohort of approximately 97 patients, approximately 45 with Graves' ophthalmopathy and approximately 55 with stable Graves' hyperthyroidism, was used to find distinguishing TCR V-J signatures. Prospective prediction of ophthalmopathy was tested in an independent validation cohort consisting of 18 hyperthyroidism patients and more than 15 patients who later progressed to ophthalmopathy. The 95 to 100 discovery patients were divided at random into training and test sets in a 7:3 ratio. Beyond this particular receptor, the publication reports: In validation, progression to ophthalmopathy was predicted by the model with roughly 71% sensitivity and around 75% specificity, a median of roughly six months before onset. A 13 V-J signature model separated ophthalmopathy from stable hyperthyroidism, with just over 85% sensitivity and 81.08% specificity in cross-validation and 80%/75% in testing. No statistical method was used to fix the sample size in advance, and group allocation was not hidden from the investigators. Most expanded thyroid clonotypes (frequency above 0.001) were also detected in blood, suggesting blood repertoires may reflect thyroid immune responses.

Hyperthyroidism patients were aged 18 to 65 years and newly diagnosed, with disease duration of less than 2 months. Exclusion was applied to patients with uncontrolled infections, other autoimmune diseases, pregnancy or lactation. Diagnoses were based on clinical symptoms, serum thyroxine and TRAb, thyroid ultrasound and orbital computed tomography. Blood from progressor patients was collected at the time of first diagnosis with hyperthyroidism, before any ophthalmopathy symptoms had appeared. PBMCs were isolated from approximately 10 ml of fresh peripheral blood by Ficoll-Paque density gradient centrifugation. Patients classed as progressors first received a Graves' hyperthyroidism diagnosis and then went on to develop ophthalmopathy during follow-up. Trizol reagent was used to extract total RNA, and RNA quality was then checked on an Agilent 2100 Bioanalyzer. Including cysteine and phenylalanine, the CDR3 has 15 amino acids. Solely the CDR3 DNA is kept, with 45 bases framed from the first base. CDR1 and CDR2 are read off the germline V gene (reference sequence) as DFQATT and SNEGSKA. V was cut back by 0 bases and J by 5 bases, leaving a gap of 17 bases between them.

The sequence is built from TRBV20-1 and TRBJ2-7, with the D gene not confidently named. Sequenced sample: blood. The receptor's source is a man in his forties or fifties with Graves' hyperthyroidism that later progressed to Graves' ophthalmopathy. CDR3 sequence: CSARDGNIARDEQYF. The DNA is TGCAGTGCTAGAGATGGTAATATCGCTCGGGACGAGCAGTACTTC.